This T cell receptor beta chain was sequenced during a study of T cell responses to AZD1222 COVID-19 vaccine. Study context: Second-dose timings of about 4 or about 12 weeks were pooled.

The data were produced by immunoSEQ multiplex PCR, yet TCRdb's version contains in-frame clones alone and is incomplete. The profile covers 160,000 or so clones, with approximately 90% appearing a single time and about 4.2% taken by the ten largest. The CDR3 is 16 residues long. The V and J ends lost 2 bases and 3 bases, in that order; junction bases with no gene match: 6. Germline V gene lookup returns CDR1 MDHEN and CDR2 SYDVKM. Regarding the study as a whole: Across spike, vaccine-associated CD4 TCRs were found, dominant at 160-218 and 743-854. There were repertoire samples only from the period after the peak T cell response. Increased Spike-specific TCR breadth and depth were observed after two AZD1222 doses.

A word on this clone: What it binds is not known.

The chain carries TRBV28 and TRBJ2-7; 11 nucleotides agree with TRBD2. Sample: peripheral blood, taken on day 0 of AZD1222 vaccination. This TCR derives from an adult in good health. CDR3 loop: CASSLKLLAGDYEQYF. CDR3 sequence (DNA): TGTGCCAGCAGTTTAAAGCTACTAGCGGGGGACTACGAGCAGTACTTC.